The clone carrying this T cell receptor (beta chain) was found a few times. Its antigen is still unknown. This sample is part of a study of persistence of HIV-infected CD4 T cells. Germline-derived CDR1 and CDR2 are MNHEY and SMNVEV (reference sequence). CDR3 length equals 13 residues. Trimming pared 3 bases from V and 0 bases from J, leaving 3 bases between. The immunoSEQ assay was version 4, run in survey mode. The method was immunoSEQ multiplex PCR; TCRdb's version includes in-frame clones alone and lacks a portion of them. The sample holds about 51,000 clones; around 89% are singletons and the top ten take 3% to 3.5%. This nonspecific control used anti-CD3/anti-CD28 bead stimulation of CD4+ T cells. Sorting selected CD4+ T cells upregulating both CD40 ligand and CD69.

The chain carries TRBV27 and TRBJ2-4, with D hard to call. This receptor was obtained from an adult woman with HIV who was CMV-seropositive. Sequencing was performed on CD4+ T cells sorted from PBMCs after 18-hour stimulation, taken from a patient who received antiretroviral therapy. The CDR3 loop reads CASSLTAKNIQYF. For the CDR3, the DNA is TGTGCCAGCAGTTTGACAGCCAAAAACATTCAGTACTTC.